This T cell receptor beta chain was identified during a study of T cell responses to AZD1222 COVID-19 vaccine. Points from the study as a whole: Donor demographics were predominantly white British with a female majority; clonal diversity may be underestimated. Per reports, nearly half of all spike-specific TCRs target regions that are unmutated in variants. Samples come after the peak T cell response, not at day 14.

Note on this clone: Its specificity is not known.

Recipients boosted at about 4 weeks or about 12 weeks are pooled. Sequenced by immunoSEQ multiplex PCR; TCRdb stores in-frame clones only, minus some. The repertoire holds around 70,000 clones, with 70% to 90% as singletons. Germline V gives CDR1 MNHEY, CDR2 SVGAGI. The CDR3 sequence is 14 residues long. V was pared by 4 bases and J by 7 bases, with 3 bases of the junction left unmatched. This receptor was taken from an adult who received the AZD1222 COVID-19 vaccine. The rearrangement links TRBV6-5 to TRBJ1-6; 8 bases are shared with TRBD1. Material: peripheral blood, obtained 28 days after the second AZD1222 dose. The CDR3, as DNA: TGTGCCAGCAGTTTCGACAGGGGCAATTCACCCCTCCACTTT. It is translated as CASSFDRGNSPLHF.